This T cell receptor beta chain originates from a study of blood T cell repertoires in COVID-19. The wider study: COVID-19 samples collected from the United States, Italy and Spain covered acute and convalescent phases. PBMCs, B-cell-depleted T cells, or T cells provided the cDNA or gDNA that made up the material.

From germline, CDR1 is WNHNN and CDR2 SYGVQD (reference sequence). The CDR3 sequence is 16 residues long. Trimming took 3 bases from V and 0 from J; bases not matched to a gene: 5. Original data processing: Scientists estimated how many nucleated cells there were by amplifying reference gene primers. The assay was immunoSEQ multiplex PCR, and TCRdb's table has in-frame clones only and misses some. Clone size and V and J calls were adopted from that table, with D and trimming inferred from the DNA. The sample consists of 11,000 to 15,000 clones, 83% of them appearing once. The specimen sequenced was peripheral blood. This sequence joins TRBV10-1 and TRBJ2-3; the match to TRBD2 covers 8 bases. The source is a woman in her sixties or seventies with acute or convalescent COVID-19. The CDR3 here is CASSDIAGPSTDTQYF. CDR3 in DNA: TGCGCCAGCAGTGATATAGCGGGACCTAGCACAGATACGCAGTATTTT.